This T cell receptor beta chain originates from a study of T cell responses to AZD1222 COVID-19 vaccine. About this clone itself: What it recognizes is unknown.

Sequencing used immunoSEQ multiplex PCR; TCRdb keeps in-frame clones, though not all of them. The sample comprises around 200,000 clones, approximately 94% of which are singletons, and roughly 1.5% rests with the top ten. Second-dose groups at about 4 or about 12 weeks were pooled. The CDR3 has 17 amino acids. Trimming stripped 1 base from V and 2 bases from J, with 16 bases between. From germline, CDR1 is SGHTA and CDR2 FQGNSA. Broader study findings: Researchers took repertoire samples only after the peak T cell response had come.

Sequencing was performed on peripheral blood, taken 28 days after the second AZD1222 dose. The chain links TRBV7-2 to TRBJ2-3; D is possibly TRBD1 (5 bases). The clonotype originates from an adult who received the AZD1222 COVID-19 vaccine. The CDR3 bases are TGTGCCAGCAGCTTAGTCTATTTTTCAGGGTACACAGATACGCAGTATTTT. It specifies CASSLVYFSGYTDTQYF.